Sequencing of this T cell receptor beta chain was carried out in a study of metastatic and nonmetastatic thyroid tumors. Study summary: Across peripheral blood and tumor or nodule tissue samples taken from malignant and benign thyroid patients, the repertoires were compared with one another. Study-wide points: In blood and tumor, TCR beta diversity was reportedly significantly higher in malignant thyroid tumors than in benign nodules.

Turning to this clone: The target antigen is unknown.

Patients were all untreated before their thyroid surgery. As processed by the authors: It was from CDR3 differences across clinicopathological groups that a distant-metastasis classifier for papillary thyroid cancer was built. TCRdb re-called the PCR reads with MiXCR. The V and J calls, along with clone size, are taken from TCRdb and not from the paper's own processing. The sample has around 31,000 clones; under 20% are singletons. V shed 10 bases, J shed 8 bases, and the junction held 13 bases outside the gene matches. CDR1 MNHEY and CDR2 SVGAGI come from the germline V gene. This CDR3 comprises 14 residues.

The sample was blood. The TCR was taken from a female donor with papillary thyroid cancer or a benign thyroid nodule (not recorded which). Some clones in this sample may be carry-over from other donors' samples. This sequence joins TRBV6-5 and TRBJ1-4; 7 bases fit TRBD1. The CDR3 sequence: CAKSSPARGEKLFF. The DNA for the CDR3 is TGTGCCAAAAGTTCCCCCGCCAGGGGGGAAAAACTGTTTTTT.